The 14 T cell receptor beta chains presented below share a single source sample, sequenced in a study of T cells in localized non-small cell lung cancer. Only in-frame clones appear in the TCRdb table, and some are missing; sequencing was by immunoSEQ multiplex PCR. This sample carries over 8,500 clones, 80% to 90% of them seen once, and the ten largest clones take roughly 9.2%. The sample here was peripheral blood, taken before any cancer treatment. These receptors came from a male donor at least 60 years old with stage III lung adenocarcinoma.

This sequence joins TRBV7-9 and TRBJ2-1; 7 positions match TRBD1. Germline trimming cut 5 bases from V and 9 bases from J; bases unmatched to any gene: 7. Germline lookup yields CDR1 SEHNR and CDR2 FQNEAQ (reference sequence). This CDR3 has 13 residues. CDR3 coding DNA: TGTGCCAGCAGCAGCGTTGACAGGGTTGAGCAGTTCTTC. It specifies CASSSVDRVEQFF.

The V and J genes are TRBV15 and TRBJ1-5, with D uncertain. The germline CDR1 and CDR2 sequences are LNHNV and YYDKDF (reference sequence). There are 14 residues in the CDR3. Trimming cost V 3 bases and J 0 bases, with 6 bases left between them. The CDR3 DNA reads as TGTGCCACCAGCAGGCAGTATAGCAATCAGCCCCAGCATTTT. This codes for CATSRQYSNQPQHF.

The genes are TRBV5-1 and TRBJ1-3; D is undetermined. Between the trimmed V and J ends, which lost 4 bases and 2 bases, there was a span of 7 bases. Germline-derived CDR1 and CDR2 are SGHRS and YFSETQ. The CDR3 length is 13 residues. The CDR3 bases are TGCGCCAGCAGCAGGGAAACTGGAAACACCATATATTTT. Translation: CASSRETGNTIYF.

This chain links TRBV4-3 with TRBJ1-6; possible D gene TRBD1, 5 bases. Germline V CDR1 and CDR2: LGHNA, YSLEER. V gave up 6 bases and J gave up 6 bases, with 15 bases separating them. The CDR3 length is 15 residues. The CDR3 sequence is CASSRKRGGNSPLHF. The CDR3 DNA is TGCGCCAGCAGTCGGAAGCGGGGGGGTAATTCACCCCTCCACTTT.

J is TRBJ2-2 and V is TRBV6-1; 9 positions match TRBD1. V gave up 6 bases and J gave up 4 bases; unmatched junction bases: 6. The CDR3 extends over 15 amino acids. Germline V lookup: CDR1 MNHNS, CDR2 SASEGT. For the CDR3, the DNA is TGTGCCAGCAGCCTACAGGGGGCGCGCACCGGGGAGCTGTTTTTT. Its translation is CASSLQGARTGELFF.

The chain carries TRBV2 and TRBJ2-2; 10 bases are a match to TRBD1. The CDR3 totals 15 residues. CDR1 and CDR2 from the germline V gene are SNHLY and FYNNEI. With V trimmed by 5 bases and J by 3 bases, 3 bases remained unmatched. CDR3 region: CASSRQGADTGELFF. In nucleotides, the CDR3 is TGTGCCAGCAGTAGACAGGGGGCTGACACCGGGGAGCTGTTTTTT.

The chain combines TRBV28 with TRBJ2-7; tentatively, D is TRBD2 (6 bases). This CDR3 comprises 15 residues. Trimming left V 6 bases short and J 6 bases short, with 21 bases between. Per germline, CDR1 MDHEN and CDR2 SYDVKM. The DNA for the CDR3 is TGTGCCAGCAGCCCCGGGACTTTCTCCTTACGCGAGCAGTACTTC. Its translation: CASSPGTFSLREQYF.

The genes are TRBV18 and TRBJ2-3; 10 bases fit TRBD1. Germline values: CDR1 KGHSH, CDR2 LQKENI. This CDR3 contains 17 residues. V trimming: 3 bases; J trimming: 3 bases; junction bases outside the gene matches: 9. CDR3 amino acids: CASSPGTGVIETDTQYF. In DNA, the CDR3 is TGTGCCAGCTCACCGGGGACAGGGGTGATTGAGACAGATACGCAGTATTTT. The whole variable domain, remainder taken from reference TRBV18 and TRBJ2-3, is NAGVMQNPRHLVRRRGQEARLRCSPMKGHSHVYWYRQLPEEGLKFMVYLQKENIIDESGMPKERFSAEFPKEGPSILRIQQVVRGDSAAYFCASSPGTGVIETDTQYFGPGTRLTVL.

V is TRBV6-5 and J is TRBJ1-4; 8 bases line up with TRBD1. CDR1 is MNHEY and CDR2 is SVGAGI in the germline V gene. The CDR3 consists of 15 residues. V dropped 5 bases and J dropped 5; count of bases not matched to a gene: 7. The CDR3 DNA is TGTGCCAGCAGTCCGGGACAGGCCACCAATGAAAAACTGTTTTTT. The encoded protein is CASSPGQATNEKLFF.

J is TRBJ1-1 and V is TRBV19; TRBD1 agrees at 8 bases. With V trimmed by 3 bases and J by 8 bases, 5 bases remained unmatched. This CDR3 is built from 13 residues. Germline V gives CDR1 LNHDA, CDR2 SQIVND (reference sequence). CDR3 nucleotide sequence: TGTGCCAGTAGTATTAGCAGGGACAGGGAAGCTTTCTTT. Translating it yields CASSISRDREAFF.

The V and J genes are TRBV19 and TRBJ2-1, with TRBD1 as a possible D gene (6 bases). This CDR3 spans 14 amino acids. CDR1 and CDR2 (germline): LNHDA, SQIVND (reference sequence). The V gene lost 3 bases and the J gene lost 7 bases, with 13 bases spanning the gap. CDR3: CASSITGTRNEQFF. The DNA for the CDR3 is TGTGCCAGTAGTATCACCGGGACAAGAAATGAGCAGTTCTTC.

This chain uses TRBV15 with TRBJ2-7; 10 bases agree with TRBD1. The germline V gene has CDR1 LNHNV and CDR2 YYDKDF (reference sequence). With V trimmed by 5 bases and J by 10 bases, 8 bases remained unmatched. The CDR3 runs 13 residues. CDR3 coding DNA: TGTGCCACCAGCCGAGGGACAGGGGAGAGACAGTACTTC. This encodes CATSRGTGERQYF.

The rearrangement links TRBV4-2 to TRBJ2-1; possible D gene TRBD2, 5 bases. The V gene's germline CDR1 is LGHNA and CDR2 YNFKEQ. The CDR3 has 16 residues. Trimming removed 0 bases at V and 2 bases at J, with 11 bases between. CDR3 protein: CASSQEGSYTYNEQFF. For the CDR3, the DNA is TGTGCCAGCAGCCAAGAAGGGAGCTATACCTACAATGAGCAGTTCTTC.

The chain is built from TRBV28 and TRBJ2-5, with D perhaps matching TRBD1 (7 bases). CDR3 length: 14 residues. Germline assignment: CDR1 MDHEN and CDR2 SYDVKM. Trimming removed 8 bases from V and 2 bases from J, with 15 bases in between. CDR3 bases: TGTGCCAGCGCTTTGGGGGGACAGCAAGAGACCCAGTACTTC. Its translation: CASALGGQQETQYF.